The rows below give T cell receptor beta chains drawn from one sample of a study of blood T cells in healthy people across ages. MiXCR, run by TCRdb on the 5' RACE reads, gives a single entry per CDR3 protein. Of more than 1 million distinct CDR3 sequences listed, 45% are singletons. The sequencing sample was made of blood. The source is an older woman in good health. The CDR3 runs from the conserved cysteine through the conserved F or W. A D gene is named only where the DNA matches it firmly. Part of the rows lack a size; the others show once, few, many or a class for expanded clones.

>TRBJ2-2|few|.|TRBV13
CASSFLSDTGELFF
TGTGCCAGCAGCTTCCTTAGCGATACCGGGGAGCTGTTTTTT
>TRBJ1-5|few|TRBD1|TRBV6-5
CATRQGQEQPQHF
TGTGCCACCCGACAGGGCCAGGAGCAGCCCCAGCATTTT
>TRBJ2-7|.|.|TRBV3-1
CASRQTSSYEQYF
TGTGCCAGCAGACAAACGAGCTCCTACGAGCAGTACTTC
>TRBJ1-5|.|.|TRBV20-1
CSARDGGPNQPQHF
TGCAGTGCTAGAGATGGGGGGCCCAATCAGCCCCAGCATTTT
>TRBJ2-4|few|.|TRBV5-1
CASSQGLGAKNIQYF
TGCGCCAGCAGCCAGGGGCTGGGGGCCAAAAACATTCAGTACTTC
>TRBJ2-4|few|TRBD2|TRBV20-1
CSARDGTSWNIQYF
TGCAGTGCTAGAGACGGGACTAGTTGGAACATTCAGTACTTC
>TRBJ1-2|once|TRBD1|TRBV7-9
CASSFFPRGKDPYGYTF
TGTGCCAGCAGCTTTTTTCCCAGGGGGAAAGACCCCTATGGCTACACCTTC
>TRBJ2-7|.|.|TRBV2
CASSEEFSAYEQYF
TGTGCCAGCAGTGAAGAATTCTCCGCCTACGAGCAGTACTTC
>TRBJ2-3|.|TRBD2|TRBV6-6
CASERTSGSTDTQYF
TGTGCCAGTGAAAGGACTAGCGGGAGTACAGATACGCAGTATTTT
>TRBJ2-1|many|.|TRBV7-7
CASSLDGRAGTDEQFF
TGTGCCAGCAGCTTAGATGGTCGCGCGGGGACCGATGAGCAGTTCTTC
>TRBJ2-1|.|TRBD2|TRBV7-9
CASSELPGGRAYEQFF
TGTGCCAGCAGCGAGCTGCCGGGAGGGAGGGCCTACGAGCAGTTCTTC
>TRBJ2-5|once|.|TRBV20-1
CSATTPRRGLGETQYF
TGCAGTGCAACCACCCCCAGGCGGGGGCTCGGAGAGACCCAGTACTTC
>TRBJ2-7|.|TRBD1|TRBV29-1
CSVPGQGAYEQYF
TGCAGCGTCCCGGGACAGGGGGCCTACGAGCAGTACTTC
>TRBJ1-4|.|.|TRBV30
CAWSQGRNEKLFF
TGTGCCTGGTCGCAGGGTCGGAACGAAAAACTGTTTTTT
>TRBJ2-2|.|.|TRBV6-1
CASRGRLDTGELFF
TGTGCGAGCAGGGGCAGGCTAGACACCGGGGAGCTGTTTTTT
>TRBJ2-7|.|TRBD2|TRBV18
CASSRGRVYEQYF
TGTGCCAGCTCACGCGGGAGAGTCTACGAGCAGTACTTC
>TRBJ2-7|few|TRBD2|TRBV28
CASRVGGGTYEQYF
TGTGCCAGCAGGGTCGGGGGGGGAACCTACGAGCAGTACTTC
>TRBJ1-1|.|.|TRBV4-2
CASSQVRENTEAFF
TGTGCCAGCAGCCAAGTAAGGGAGAACACTGAAGCTTTCTTT
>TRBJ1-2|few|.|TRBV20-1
CSARTDVWGGYTF
TGCAGTGCTCGGACAGACGTATGGGGTGGCTACACCTTC
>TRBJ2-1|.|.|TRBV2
CASLLVNEQFF
TGTGCCAGCCTTCTAGTCAATGAGCAGTTCTTC
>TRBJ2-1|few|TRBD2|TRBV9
CASSSGTSGFNEQFF
TGTGCCAGCAGCAGCGGGACTAGCGGTTTTAATGAGCAGTTCTTC
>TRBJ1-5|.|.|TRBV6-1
CASSEPTGRTSHNQPQHF
TGTGCCAGCAGTGAACCGACAGGCCGAACTTCCCACAATCAGCCCCAGCATTTT
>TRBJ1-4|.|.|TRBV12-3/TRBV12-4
CASTFGQTNEKLFF
TGTGCCAGCACCTTCGGACAGACTAATGAAAAACTGTTTTTT
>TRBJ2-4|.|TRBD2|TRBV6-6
CASSYVGTSFNEQYF
TGTGCCAGCAGTTACGTCGGGACTAGCTTCAATGAGCAGTACTTC
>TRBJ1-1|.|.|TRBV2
CASSDPQITEAFF
TGTGCCAGCAGTGATCCCCAGATCACTGAAGCTTTCTTT
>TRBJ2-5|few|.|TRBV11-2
CASSFPPQETQYF
TGTGCCAGCAGCTTCCCACCTCAAGAGACCCAGTACTTC
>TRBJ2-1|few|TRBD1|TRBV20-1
CSAPGTGFLEQFF
TGCAGTGCTCCCGGGACAGGGTTTCTGGAGCAGTTCTTC
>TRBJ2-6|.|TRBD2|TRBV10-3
CAISKGRGGANVLTF
TGTGCCATCAGTAAAGGGAGGGGTGGGGCCAACGTCCTGACTTTC
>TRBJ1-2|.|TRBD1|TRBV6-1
CASSSRTGPLGGYTF
TGTGCCAGCAGTAGCAGGACAGGGCCCTTGGGGGGCTACACCTTC